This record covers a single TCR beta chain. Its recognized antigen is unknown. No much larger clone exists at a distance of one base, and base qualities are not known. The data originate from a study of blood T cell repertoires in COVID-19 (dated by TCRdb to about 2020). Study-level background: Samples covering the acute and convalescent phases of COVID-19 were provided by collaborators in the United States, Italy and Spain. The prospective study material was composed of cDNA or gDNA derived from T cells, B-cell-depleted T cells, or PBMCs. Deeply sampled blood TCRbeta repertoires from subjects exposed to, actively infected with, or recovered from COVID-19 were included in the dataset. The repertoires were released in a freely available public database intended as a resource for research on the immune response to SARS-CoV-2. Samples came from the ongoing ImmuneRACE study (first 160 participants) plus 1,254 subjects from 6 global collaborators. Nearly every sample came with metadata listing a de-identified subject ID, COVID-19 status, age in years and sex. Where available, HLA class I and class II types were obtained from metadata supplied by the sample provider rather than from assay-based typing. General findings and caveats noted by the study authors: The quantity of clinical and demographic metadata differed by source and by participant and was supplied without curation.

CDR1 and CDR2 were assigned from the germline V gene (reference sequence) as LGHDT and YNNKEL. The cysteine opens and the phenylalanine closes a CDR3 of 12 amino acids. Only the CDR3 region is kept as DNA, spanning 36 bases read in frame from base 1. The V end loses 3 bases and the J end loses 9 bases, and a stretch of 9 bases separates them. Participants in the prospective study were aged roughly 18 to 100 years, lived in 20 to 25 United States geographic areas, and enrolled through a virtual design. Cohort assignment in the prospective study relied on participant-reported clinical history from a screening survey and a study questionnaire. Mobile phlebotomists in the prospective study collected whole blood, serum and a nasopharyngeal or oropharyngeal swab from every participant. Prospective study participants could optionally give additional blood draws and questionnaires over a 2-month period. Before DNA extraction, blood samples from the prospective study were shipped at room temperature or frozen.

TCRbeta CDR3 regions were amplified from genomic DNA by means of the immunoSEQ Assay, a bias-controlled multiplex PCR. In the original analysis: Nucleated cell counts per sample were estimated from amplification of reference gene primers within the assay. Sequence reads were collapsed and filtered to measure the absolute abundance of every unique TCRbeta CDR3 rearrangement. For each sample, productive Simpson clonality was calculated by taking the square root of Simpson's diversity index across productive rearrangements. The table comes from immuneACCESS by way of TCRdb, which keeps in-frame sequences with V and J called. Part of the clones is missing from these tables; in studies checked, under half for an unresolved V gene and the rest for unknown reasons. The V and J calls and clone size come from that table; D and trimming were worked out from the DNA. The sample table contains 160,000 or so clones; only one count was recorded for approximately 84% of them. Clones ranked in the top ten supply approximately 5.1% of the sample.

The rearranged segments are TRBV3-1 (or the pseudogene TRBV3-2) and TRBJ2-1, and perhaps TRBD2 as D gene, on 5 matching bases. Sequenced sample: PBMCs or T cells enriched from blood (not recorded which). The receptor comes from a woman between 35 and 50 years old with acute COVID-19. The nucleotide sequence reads TGTGCCAGCAGCCATCTAGCAGGTGAGCAGTTCTTC. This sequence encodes CASSHLAGEQFF.